The source of this T cell receptor (beta chain) is a study of shared clonotypes between healthy human individuals. Study information: Participating donors consisted of two women and a few men aged 18 to 49.

Each PCR replicate from the sorted subsets contained around 200 ng DNA, which is about 30,000 T cell genomes. Sequencing was performed with immunoSEQ multiplex PCR; in TCRdb, only in-frame clones are kept and a portion is missing. The repertoire includes roughly 1,500,000 clones, less than 99% of them detected once, and around 0.33% sits in the top ten. Trimming cost V 1 base and J 3 bases, with 16 bases left between them. Germline V gene data show CDR1 as SGHDN and CDR2 as FVKESK. This CDR3 is 16 amino acids long. Study findings and constraints: Genetic and exposure-history diversity was limited by the small donor number.

Comments on this clone: Its antigen is still unknown.

The chain employs TRBV14 and TRBJ2-7; possibly TRBD2 for D (6 bases). Sequenced material: naive CD4+ T cells sorted from blood. Subset: CD45RA+ positively selected. The sequence was obtained from a man between 25 and 39 years old in good health. The CDR3 region has the DNA TGTGCCAGCAGCCAAGCTTCCGGCGGGATCAACTACGAGCAGTACTTC. Residues: CASSQASGGINYEQYF.